The entry below describes one T cell receptor (beta chain). Its specificity is unknown. The record originates from a study of shared clonotypes between healthy human individuals. This table comes from immunoSEQ multiplex PCR, and its TCRdb copy is limited to in-frame clones, with some not included. The profile shows 2 million to 2.5 million clones, 90% to 96% of them singletons. CD4+ cells yielded CD45RA+ naive and CD45RA-negative memory subsets. Whole-study results and caveats: The rarefaction results pointed to incomplete sorted-subset sequencing despite large depth. Only blood samples were collected, and tissue repertoires likely differ.

The V gene's germline CDR1 is MDHEN and CDR2 SYDVKM. CDR3 size: 13 residues. V lost 7 bases, J lost 6 bases, and 12 bases lay in between. The chain is built from TRBV28 and TRBJ2-2; weak D call: TRBD1 (5 bases). The TCR sequence derives from a man between 18 and 35 years old in good health. The sequencing sample was made of naive CD4+ T cells sorted from blood. Regarding subset: CD45RA+ positively selected. The CDR3 DNA reads TGTGCCAGCACCGAACAGACAGCCGGGGAGCTGTTTTTT. It specifies CASTEQTAGELFF. Full variable domain (outside the CDR3, taken from reference TRBV28 and TRBJ2-2): DVKVTQSSRYLVKRTGEKVFLECVQDMDHENMFWYRQDPGLGLRLIYFSYDVKMKEKGDIPEGYSVSREKKERFSLILESASTNQTSMYLCASTEQTAGELFFGEGSRLTVL.